This passage covers 13 T cell receptor beta chains from one sample sequenced in a study of T cell responses to AZD1222 COVID-19 vaccine. TCRdb's table, derived via immunoSEQ multiplex PCR, lists solely in-frame clones and lacks some. The sample shows 150,000 or so clones, approximately 91% of them seen only once. The sequencing used peripheral blood, collected on day 0 of AZD1222 vaccination. Receptors were obtained from an adult in good health.

V usage is TRBV7-2 and J usage is TRBJ2-3; D gene unclear. Trimming shortened V by 5 bases and J by 8 bases, and 14 bases separated the two germline ends. This CDR3 comprises 13 residues. Germline CDR1 SGHTA, CDR2 FQGNSA. The CDR3 DNA reads as TGTGCCAGCAGCCTACAGCCGCTAACTACGCAGTATTTT. Its translation is CASSLQPLTTQYF.

This sequence joins TRBV29-1 and TRBJ2-7; either TRBD1 or TRBD2 may supply D (5 bases each). V was shortened by 7 bases and J by 0 bases, with 13 bases between the two germline ends. The CDR3 totals 13 residues. Germline V gene sequence: CDR1 SQVTM, CDR2 ANQGSEA. The CDR3 DNA is TGCAGCGCCATCCGGGACCGCTCCTACGAGCAGTACTTC. Translated, it gives CSAIRDRSYEQYF.

The chain employs TRBV10-1 and TRBJ2-1; 10 nucleotides agree with TRBD1. The CDR3 is 14 residues long. After removal of 3 bases from V and 8 bases from J, the junction contained 4 bases not matched to a gene. Germline values: CDR1 WNHNN, CDR2 SYGVQD (reference sequence). The CDR3 loop is CASSEQTGGYEQFF. CDR3 DNA: TGCGCCAGCAGTGAACAGACAGGGGGCTATGAGCAGTTCTTC.

This clone appeared a single time. The V and J genes are TRBV6-1 and TRBJ2-1; no clear D gene. V was pared by 3 bases and J by 4 bases, with 13 bases between. The CDR3 has 15 residues. The germline V gene encodes CDR1 MNHNS and CDR2 SASEGT. CDR3 sequence: CASSDSKGNYNEQFF. In nucleotides, the CDR3 is TGTGCCAGCAGTGATTCCAAAGGAAATTACAATGAGCAGTTCTTC.

The V gene is TRBV6-5, the J gene TRBJ2-1; no definite D call. This CDR3 has 15 amino acids. The germline V gene encodes CDR1 MNHEY and CDR2 SVGAGI. V lost 0 bases, J lost 9 bases, and 15 bases lay in between. The CDR3 sequence is CASSYSSILAVEQFF. DNA for the CDR3: TGTGCCAGCAGTTACTCGAGTATACTGGCGGTTGAGCAGTTCTTC.

Only one count was recorded for this clone. The chain is built from TRBV9 and TRBJ1-1; 7 positions match TRBD1. This CDR3 is 14 amino acids long. CDR1 is SGDLS, CDR2 YYNGEE, per germline. J was trimmed by 6 bases and V by 3 bases; bases with no gene match: 8. The CDR3 sequence: CASSGRQGIAEAFF. The CDR3 DNA reads TGTGCCAGCAGCGGTCGACAGGGAATAGCTGAAGCTTTCTTT.

As regards this clone: Other DNA sequences from this sample encode an identical CDR3 as well. The chain recombines TRBV28 with TRBJ1-3; 7 bases are shared with TRBD1. The length of the CDR3 is 14 residues. The V and J ends lost 6 bases and 0 bases, in that order; junction bases with no gene match: 2. The germline gives CDR1 MDHEN, CDR2 SYDVKM. The CDR3 sequence: CASSPGGSGNTIYF. DNA for the CDR3: TGTGCCAGCAGCCCAGGGGGCTCTGGAAACACCATATATTTT.

The chain employs TRBV5-1 and TRBJ2-5; perhaps D is TRBD1 or TRBD2 (5 bases each). Trimming left V 4 bases short and J 9 bases short, with 22 bases between. Germline V gives CDR1 SGHRS, CDR2 YFSETQ. The CDR3 totals 15 residues. The CDR3 reads CASSSPPSGTAAQYF. The CDR3 nucleotides are TGCGCCAGCAGCAGCCCCCCCTCAGGGACGGCGGCCCAGTACTTC. Looking up the rest from reference TRBV5-1 and TRBJ2-5 gives the full variable domain: KAGVTQTPRYLIKTRGQQVTLSCSPISGHRSVSWYQQTPGQGLQFLFEYFSETQRNKGNFPGRFSGRQFSNSRSEMNVSTLELGDSALYLCASSSPPSGTAAQYFGPGTRLLVL.

The gene calls are TRBV9 and TRBJ1-2, with 9 bases lining up with TRBD1. There are 14 residues in the CDR3. Germline V lookup: CDR1 SGDLS, CDR2 YYNGEE. Trimming at V came to 0 bases and at J to 4 bases, leaving 1 base not matched to a gene. The CDR3: CASSVEDRGYGYTF. The CDR3 nucleotides read TGTGCCAGCAGCGTAGAGGACAGGGGCTATGGCTACACCTTC.

V usage is TRBV5-4 and J usage is TRBJ2-3, with D possibly TRBD1 on 5 matching bases. V lost 4 bases and J lost 4, with 13 bases in between. The germline V gene has CDR1 SGHNT and CDR2 YYREEE (reference sequence). This CDR3 region has 14 residues. The CDR3 bases are TGTGCCAGCAGCAAGGGGTTTGATGCAGATACGCAGTATTTT. Amino acids: CASSKGFDADTQYF.

CDR3 amino acids: CASSFGPRGGYTF. CDR3 nucleotide sequence: TGTGCCAGCAGTTTCGGCCCCAGAGGTGGCTACACCTTC. V usage is TRBV12-3 or TRBV12-4 and J usage is TRBJ1-2; D is undetermined. The V gene lost 3 bases and the J gene lost 7 bases, with 12 bases spanning the gap. The CDR3 is 13 amino acids.

This clone was recorded once. The chain employs TRBV12-3 or TRBV12-4 and TRBJ2-1, with D tentatively TRBD1 (7 bases). CDR3 length equals 13 residues. V gave up 6 bases and J gave up 7 bases, with 13 bases separating them. CDR3 nucleotides: TGTGCCAGCAGCCACCCAGGGGGGAATGAGCAGTTCTTC. It codes for CASSHPGGNEQFF.

The rearrangement uses TRBV11-1 and TRBJ1-6; 11 positions agree with TRBD1. The CDR3 totals 16 residues. Trimming cost V 4 bases and J 9 bases; bases outside gene matches: 8. Germline CDR1 and CDR2: SGHAT and FQDESV (reference sequence). CDR3 protein: CASSYFGQGAGSPLHF. CDR3 nucleotides: TGTGCCAGCAGCTACTTCGGACAGGGGGCTGGTTCACCCCTCCACTTT.